Below, one T cell receptor (beta chain) is given with its context. The antigen is unknown. These data originate in a study of T cell repertoires in cytomegalovirus infection. Study-wide background: It can be stated that public TCR beta signatures indicated CMV infection as well as a matching HLA type.

Whole-study results and caveats: People with CMV and the relevant HLA were identified by cumulative public TCR beta family frequency. Ex vivo responses were dominated by HLA-C-restricted CMV-specific TCR beta clonotypes.

In TCRdb, the reads were re-called with MiXCR into one record per CDR3 protein. The table lists about 600,000 distinct CDR3 sequences, about 24% of them singletons, with under 8.5% in the top ten. The germline gives CDR1 MNHNS, CDR2 SASEGT. V lost 5 bases to trimming and J lost 6 bases; unmatched junction nucleotides: 5. CDR3 length equals 14 residues. The sequenced sample consisted of CD8+ T cells from PBMCs. The V gene is TRBV6-1, the J gene TRBJ2-1; 9 nucleotides match TRBD1. This sequence originates from a human donor in good health (CMV status not recorded). Some clones in this sample may be carry-over from other donors' samples. CDR3 amino acids: CASSTADRGNEQFF. The CDR3 region has the DNA TGTGCCAGCAGTACAGCGGACAGGGGCAATGAGCAGTTCTTC.